These 10 T cell receptor beta chains were sequenced from one sample in a study of regulatory T cells in long-lasting Graves disease. CDR3-region Arm-PCR and iRepertoire HTBI primers produced the TCR beta libraries. Each CDR3 protein is one row after TCRdb ran MiXCR on the multiplex PCR reads. The data show 700,000 or so distinct CDR3 sequences, with about 32% seen just once and 42% held by the top ten. Time point: persistent/refractory GD, antithyroid drugs over 5 years with positive TRAb. Scientists built the TCR library using RNA that was extracted from PBMCs. Sequences were derived from peripheral blood mononuclear cells (PBMCs), sampled when the disease was refractory, from a patient treated with antithyroid drugs. The source is a female donor with Graves disease.

This chain connects TRBV2 to TRBJ1-5, with D unresolved. The CDR3 totals 15 residues. V was shortened by 1 base and J by 3 bases, with 10 bases between the two germline ends. The germline gives CDR1 SNHLY, CDR2 FYNNEI. The CDR3 DNA sequence: TGTGCCAGCAGTGAAGAGGGATCCCCCAATCAGCCCCAGCATTTT. It encodes CASSEEGSPNQPQHF.

This clonotype showed up just a few times. The chain carries TRBV2 and TRBJ1-4; D is undetermined. The CDR3 contains 12 residues. V was trimmed by 6 bases and J by 7 bases, leaving 9 bases between them. Germline assignment: CDR1 SNHLY and CDR2 FYNNEI. For the CDR3, the DNA is TGTGCCAGCAGCCGTATCGGTGAAAAACTGTTTTTT. The encoded protein is CASSRIGEKLFF.

V and J are TRBV4-1 and TRBJ2-7, with a weak D call TRBD1 (6 bases). Trimming shortened V by 2 bases and J by 3 bases, and 14 bases separated the two germline ends. Germline CDR1 reads MGHRA; CDR2 reads YSYEKL. This CDR3 has 15 amino acids. The CDR3 sequence is CASSQSGNRVYEQYF. The CDR3 region has the DNA TGCGCCAGCAGCCAATCTGGGAACAGGGTCTACGAGCAGTACTTC.

V usage is TRBV30 and J usage is TRBJ2-7; 9 bases fit TRBD1. Germline V gene lookup returns CDR1 GTSNPN and CDR2 SVGIG (reference sequence). The CDR3 spans 13 residues. V lost 7 bases to trimming and J lost 5 bases; unmatched junction nucleotides: 9. The chain's CDR3 is CASLDRGVHEQYF. The CDR3 DNA sequence: TGTGCCTCTTTGGACAGGGGCGTCCACGAGCAGTACTTC.

This sequence joins TRBV19 and TRBJ1-1; D remains ambiguous. The CDR3 has 14 amino acids. V shed 3 bases and J shed 0 bases, with 8 bases lying between them. The germline gives CDR1 LNHDA, CDR2 SQIVND (reference sequence). CDR3 region: CASSMNGLNTEAFF. The CDR3 coding sequence is TGTGCCAGTAGTATGAACGGTCTGAACACTGAAGCTTTCTTT.

In its sample, this clonotype was seen a few times. This rearrangement joins TRBV27 to TRBJ2-5; TRBD2 might be the D (6 bases). With 2 bases removed from V and 1 base from J, the gap between germline ends came to 11 bases. The CDR3 runs 15 residues. The germline gives CDR1 MNHEY, CDR2 SMNVEV (reference sequence). This CDR3 is CASSLRPSAQETQYF. The DNA for the CDR3 is TGTGCCAGCAGTTTACGGCCTAGCGCCCAAGAGACCCAGTACTTC.

This clonotype was observed a few times. The CDR3 protein is CASSSEGLAGGYEQYF. The CDR3 nucleotides read TGTGCCAGCAGCTCCGAGGGCCTAGCGGGGGGTTACGAGCAGTACTTC. V gene TRBV7-6 combines with J gene TRBJ2-7; TRBD2 aligns across 11 bases. There are 16 residues in the CDR3. Germline V gene lookup returns CDR1 SGHVS and CDR2 FNYEAQ. The junction had 9 bases not matched to a gene; V was cut back by 4 bases and J by 4 bases.

The chain has TRBV28 and TRBJ1-2; tentatively, D is TRBD1 (6 bases). The length of the CDR3 is 13 residues. Trimming shortened V by 10 bases and J by 8 bases, and 20 bases separated the two germline ends. Per the germline V gene, CDR1 is MDHEN and CDR2 is SYDVKM. In nucleotides, the CDR3 is TGTGCCACCCAAGATTCCAGGGGTGGGGGCTACACCTTC. Protein: CATQDSRGGGYTF.

This chain connects TRBV29-1 to TRBJ1-2; no reliable D call. CDR3 length equals 13 residues. V was clipped by 3 bases and J by 2 bases, with 10 bases between them. The germline gives CDR1 SQVTM, CDR2 ANQGSEA. In nucleotides, the CDR3 is TGCAGCGTTGATGACGGAAGAAACTATGGCTACACCTTC. Encoded protein: CSVDDGRNYGYTF.

This clonotype turned up a few times. V is TRBV30 and J is TRBJ1-1; no clear D gene. Germline CDR1 and CDR2: GTSNPN and SVGIG (reference sequence). This CDR3 is built from 11 residues. V lost 1 base to trimming and J lost 7 bases, with 7 bases between them. The CDR3 coding sequence is TGTGCCTGGAGTGGGCAGAGTGAAGCTTTCTTT. It codes for CAWSGQSEAFF.